The 14 T cell receptor beta chains in this list originate from one sample, sequenced in a study of siplizumab effects on memory and regulatory T cells. TCRdb's table, derived via immunoSEQ multiplex PCR, lists solely in-frame clones and lacks some. The data contain 100,000 or so clones, roughly 94% of them singletons. Sequencing was performed on Tregs sorted from blood. Source of these receptors: a human donor in good health.

The chain couples TRBV21-1 to TRBJ2-7; no check of the table's D call, TRBD2, against the DNA was made. TRBV21-1 is marked as a pseudogene. This CDR3 comprises 14 residues. This chain's CDR3 is CASSKTPTPGEQYF. CDR3 sequence (DNA): TGTGCCAGCAGCAAAACGCCCACTCCCGGGGAGCAGTACTTC.

This chain connects TRBV29-1 to TRBJ2-1; a possible D gene is TRBD2 (7 bases). The germline CDR1 and CDR2 sequences are SQVTM and ANQGSEA. This CDR3 contains 18 residues. V lost 1 base, J lost 2 bases, and 21 bases lay in between. The CDR3 is CSVEGYSRGQGTYNEQFF. CDR3 bases: TGCAGCGTTGAAGGTTATTCGCGGGGGCAGGGAACCTACAATGAGCAGTTCTTC.

The chain combines TRBV11-2 with TRBJ1-1; D not certain. The CDR3 length is 12 residues. Germline V CDR1 and CDR2: SGHAT, FQNNGV. Trimming cost V 5 bases and J 0 bases, with 4 bases left between them. The CDR3 bases are TGTGCCAGCAGCGCGATGAACACTGAAGCTTTCTTT. The encoded protein is CASSAMNTEAFF.

As for this clone: A read error may account for a junction end that differs from germline. The chain joins TRBV11-2 to TRBJ2-7, with 8 positions matching TRBD2. The CDR3 runs 14 residues. The germline CDR1 and CDR2 sequences are SGHAT and FQNNGV. CDR3 region: CASSLDHWASGLQF. The CDR3 DNA is TGTGCCAGCAGCTTAGATCACTGGGCTAGCGGGCTCCAATTC.

The chain links TRBV20-1 to TRBJ2-1, with TRBD2 identical over 7 bases. J gave up 15 bases and V 4 bases, and 9 bases lay outside the gene matches. Germline lookup yields CDR1 DFQATT and CDR2 SNEGSKA (reference sequence). The CDR3 consists of 11 residues. The CDR3 nucleotides are TGCAGTGCTAAAGCGGGAACCCGGGGGTTCTTC. Translating it yields CSAKAGTRGFF.

About this clone: At one of its ends the junction is not consistent with the germline gene, which may arise from a read error. The CDR3 DNA reads as TGTGTCAGCAGTGAAGCCCCCACAGTTTATCAGCCCCAGCATTTT. Its protein is CVSSEAPTVYQPQHF. The gene calls are TRBV2 and TRBJ1-5, with D uncertain. The V gene's germline CDR1 is SNHLY and CDR2 FYNNEI. The CDR3 is 15 residues long. Using reference TRBV2 and TRBJ1-5 for the parts outside the CDR3, the full variable domain is EPEVTQTPSHQVTQMGQEVILRCVPISNHLYFYWYRQILGQKVEFLVSFYNNEISEKSEIFDDQFSVERPDGSNFTLKIRSTKLEDSAMYFCVSSEAPTVYQPQHFGDGTRLSIL.

The rearrangement links TRBV19 to TRBJ2-1; 8 bases are a match to TRBD2. The germline V gene encodes CDR1 LNHDA and CDR2 SQIVND (reference sequence). The CDR3 loop spans 15 amino acids. J gave up 4 bases and V 3 bases, and 5 bases lay outside the gene matches. The CDR3 protein is CASSISGRVYNEQFF. CDR3 sequence (DNA): TGTGCCAGTAGTATCAGCGGGAGAGTTTACAATGAGCAGTTCTTC.

The rearrangement links TRBV28 to TRBJ2-7; TRBD1 matches 10 bases. Trimming cost V 5 bases and J 3 bases; bases outside gene matches: 7. Germline assignment: CDR1 MDHEN and CDR2 SYDVKM. The CDR3 extends over 15 amino acids. CDR3 protein: CASSGGTGAFYEQYF. The CDR3 region has the DNA TGTGCCAGCAGTGGGGGGACAGGGGCCTTCTACGAGCAGTACTTC.

The rearrangement links TRBV4-1 to TRBJ1-5; a weak D match, TRBD1 (5 bases). Per the germline V gene, CDR1 is MGHRA and CDR2 is YSYEKL. The CDR3 has 14 residues. Trimming shortened V by 0 bases and J by 4 bases, and 7 bases separated the two germline ends. CDR3: CASSQDRVNQPQHF. CDR3 DNA: TGCGCCAGCAGCCAAGACAGGGTGAATCAGCCCCAGCATTTT.

The rearrangement uses TRBV7-3 and TRBJ2-7, with 8 bases fitting TRBD1. Losses at the gene ends were 5 bases for V and 1 base for J; bases not matched to a gene: 4. There are 14 residues in the CDR3. CDR1 SGHTA and CDR2 FQGTGA come from the germline V gene. The CDR3 bases are TGTGCCAGCAGCACTACAGGGGGGTCCTACGAGCAGTACTTC. Translating it yields CASSTTGGSYEQYF. Combining the CDR3 with reference TRBV7-3 and TRBJ2-7 gives the whole variable domain GAGVSQTPSNKVTEKGKYVELRCDPISGHTALYWYRQSLGQGPEFLIYFQGTGAADDSGLPNDRFFAVRPEGSVSTLKIQRTERGDSAVYLCASSTTGGSYEQYFGPGTRLTVT.

This clone was detected only once. The chain is built from TRBV7-8 and TRBJ2-7, with D hard to call. Trimming took 2 bases from V and 2 from J, leaving 22 bases between them. Germline assignment: CDR1 SGHVS and CDR2 FQNEAQ. The CDR3 loop spans 18 amino acids. CDR3 nucleotides: TGTGCCAGCAGCTTACCCCTTTCCCCAAGCCTACCACCCTACGAGCAGTACTTC. Protein sequence: CASSLPLSPSLPPYEQYF.

The V and J genes are TRBV9 and TRBJ2-1, with D maybe TRBD2 (5 bases). V was shortened by 0 bases and J by 0 bases, with 7 bases between the two germline ends. The CDR3 loop spans 15 amino acids. Per the germline V gene, CDR1 is SGDLS and CDR2 is YYNGEE. DNA of the CDR3: TGTGCCAGCAGCGTAGTCGGGAACTCCTACAATGAGCAGTTCTTC. Translating gives CASSVVGNSYNEQFF.

The rearrangement uses TRBV27 and TRBJ1-2; D unresolved. Germline values: CDR1 MNHEY, CDR2 SMNVEV (reference sequence). The CDR3 runs 16 residues. The germline V and J ends were trimmed by 0 bases and 6 bases, with 17 bases remaining between them. The CDR3 nucleotides are TGTGCCAGCAGTTTATCCCCCTGGGCAGGTTCCGATGGCTACACCTTC. The encoded protein is CASSLSPWAGSDGYTF.

The chain carries TRBV5-5 and TRBJ1-2; 7 positions match TRBD1. CDR3 length: 16 residues. Germline V lookup: CDR1 SGHKS, CDR2 YYEKEE (reference sequence). V trimming: 5 bases; J trimming: 3 bases; junction bases outside the gene matches: 13. CDR3 sequence (DNA): TGTGCCAGCAGTCTTTTAGGGACAGTCAAGGACTATGGCTACACCTTC. The encoded protein is CASSLLGTVKDYGYTF.